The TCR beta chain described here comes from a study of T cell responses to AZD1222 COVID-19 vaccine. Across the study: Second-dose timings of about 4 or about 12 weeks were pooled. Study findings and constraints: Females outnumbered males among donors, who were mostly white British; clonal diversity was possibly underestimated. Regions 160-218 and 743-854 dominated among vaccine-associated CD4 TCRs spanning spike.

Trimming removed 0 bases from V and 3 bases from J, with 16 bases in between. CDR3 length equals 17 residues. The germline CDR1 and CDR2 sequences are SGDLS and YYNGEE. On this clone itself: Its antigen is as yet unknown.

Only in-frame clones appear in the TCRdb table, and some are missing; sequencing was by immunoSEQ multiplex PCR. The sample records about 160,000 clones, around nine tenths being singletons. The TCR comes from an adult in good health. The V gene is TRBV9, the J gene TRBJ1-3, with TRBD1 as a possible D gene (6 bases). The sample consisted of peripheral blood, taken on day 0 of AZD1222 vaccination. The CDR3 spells CASSVGSRAGVGNTIYF. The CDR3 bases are TGTGCCAGCAGCGTAGGCTCTCGGGCAGGGGTTGGAAACACCATATATTTT.